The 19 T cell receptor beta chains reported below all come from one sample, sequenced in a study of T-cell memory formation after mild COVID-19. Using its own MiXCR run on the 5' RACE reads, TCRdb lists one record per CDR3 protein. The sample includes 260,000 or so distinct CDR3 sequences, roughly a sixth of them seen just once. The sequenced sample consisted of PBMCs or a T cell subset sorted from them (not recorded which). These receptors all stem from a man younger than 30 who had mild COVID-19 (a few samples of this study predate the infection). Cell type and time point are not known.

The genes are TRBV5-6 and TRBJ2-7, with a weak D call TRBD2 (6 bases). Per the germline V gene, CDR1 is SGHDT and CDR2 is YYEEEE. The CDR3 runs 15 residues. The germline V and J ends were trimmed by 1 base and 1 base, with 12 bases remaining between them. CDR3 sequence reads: CASSLPGGRSYEQYV. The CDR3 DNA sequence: TGTGCCAGCAGCTTGCCCGGGGGTCGATCCTACGAGCAGTACGTC.

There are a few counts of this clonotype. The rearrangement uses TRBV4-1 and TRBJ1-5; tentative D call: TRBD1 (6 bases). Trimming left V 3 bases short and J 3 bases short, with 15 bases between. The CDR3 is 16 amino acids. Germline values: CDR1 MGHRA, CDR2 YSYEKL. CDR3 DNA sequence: TGCGCCAGCAGCCACAGGACGCAGGGGTCCAATCAGCCCCAGCATTTT. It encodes CASSHRTQGSNQPQHF.

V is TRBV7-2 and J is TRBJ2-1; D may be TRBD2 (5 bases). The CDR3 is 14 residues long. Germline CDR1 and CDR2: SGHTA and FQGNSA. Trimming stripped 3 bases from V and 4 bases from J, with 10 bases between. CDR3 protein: CASSFDRGYNEQFF. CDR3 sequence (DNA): TGTGCCAGCAGCTTTGACCGGGGTTACAATGAGCAGTTCTTC.

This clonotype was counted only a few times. DNA for the CDR3: TGTGCCAGCAGCTTAGAAGGGCGGGGCTACTACAATGAGCAGTTCTTC. This sequence encodes CASSLEGRGYYNEQFF. The V gene is TRBV11-2, the J gene TRBJ2-1; a possible D gene is TRBD2 (6 bases). Germline-derived CDR1 and CDR2 are SGHAT and FQNNGV. V was shortened by 0 bases and J by 3 bases, with 12 bases between the two germline ends. This CDR3 has 16 amino acids.

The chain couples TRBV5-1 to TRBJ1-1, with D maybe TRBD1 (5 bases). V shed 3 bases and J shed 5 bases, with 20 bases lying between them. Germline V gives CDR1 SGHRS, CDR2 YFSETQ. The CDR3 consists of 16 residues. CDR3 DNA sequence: TGCGCCAGCAGCTCTCTTCCTTTAGGGGCGGAGACTGAAGCTTTCTTT. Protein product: CASSSLPLGAETEAFF.

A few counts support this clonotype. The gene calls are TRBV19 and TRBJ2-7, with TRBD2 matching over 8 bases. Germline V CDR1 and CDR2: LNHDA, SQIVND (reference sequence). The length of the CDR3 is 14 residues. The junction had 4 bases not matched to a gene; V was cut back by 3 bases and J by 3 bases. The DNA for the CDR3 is TGTGCCAGTAGTATTTTCGGGGGGGACTACGAGCAGTACTTC. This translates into CASSIFGGDYEQYF.

CDR3 protein: CASSYGPGYGYTF. CDR3 sequence (DNA): TGTGCCAGCAGTTACGGACCAGGCTATGGCTACACCTTC. This chain uses TRBV6-5 with TRBJ1-2; D gene unclear. Deletions cut 2 bases from V and 4 bases from J, with 8 bases between. CDR1 is MNHEY and CDR2 is SVGAGI in the germline V gene. This CDR3 contains 13 residues.

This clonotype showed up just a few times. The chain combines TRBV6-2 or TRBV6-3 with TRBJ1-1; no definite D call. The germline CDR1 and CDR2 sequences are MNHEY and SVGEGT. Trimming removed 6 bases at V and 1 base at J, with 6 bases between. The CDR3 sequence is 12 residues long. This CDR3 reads CASRVANTEAFF. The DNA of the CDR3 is TGTGCCAGCAGGGTTGCGAACACTGAAGCTTTCTTT.

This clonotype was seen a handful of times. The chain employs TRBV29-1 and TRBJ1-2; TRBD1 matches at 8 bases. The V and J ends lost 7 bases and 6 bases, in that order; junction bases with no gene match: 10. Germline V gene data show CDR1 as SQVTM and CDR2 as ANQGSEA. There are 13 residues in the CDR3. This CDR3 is CSAAPGQGDGYTF. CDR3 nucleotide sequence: TGCAGCGCCGCCCCCGGACAGGGCGATGGCTACACCTTC.

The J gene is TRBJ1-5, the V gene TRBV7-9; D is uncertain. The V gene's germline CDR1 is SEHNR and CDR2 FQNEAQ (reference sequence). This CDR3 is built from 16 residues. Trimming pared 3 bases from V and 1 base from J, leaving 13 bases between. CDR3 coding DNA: TGTGCCAGCAGCTTTGCCGGTGGATTGAGCAATCAGCCCCAGCATTTT. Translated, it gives CASSFAGGLSNQPQHF.

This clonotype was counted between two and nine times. This chain's CDR3 is CASSLDRGATDTQYF. The CDR3 bases are TGTGCCAGCAGCTTGGACAGGGGGGCCACAGATACGCAGTATTTT. The chain is built from TRBV5-6 and TRBJ2-3; the match to TRBD1 covers 8 bases. V lost 0 bases, J lost 2 bases, and 2 bases stayed unmatched. This CDR3 has 15 residues. CDR1 is SGHDT, CDR2 YYEEEE, per germline.

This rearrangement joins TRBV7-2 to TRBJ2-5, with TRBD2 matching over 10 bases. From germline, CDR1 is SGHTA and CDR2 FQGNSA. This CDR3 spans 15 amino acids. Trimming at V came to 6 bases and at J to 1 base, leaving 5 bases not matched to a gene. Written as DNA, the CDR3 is TGTGCCAGCAGGGTAGCGGGGGGTTTCCAAGAGACCCAGTACTTC. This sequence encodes CASRVAGGFQETQYF.

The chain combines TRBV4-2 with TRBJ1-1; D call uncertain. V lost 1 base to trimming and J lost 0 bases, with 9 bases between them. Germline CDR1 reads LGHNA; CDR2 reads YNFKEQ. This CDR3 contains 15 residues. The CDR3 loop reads CASSQALFLNTEAFF. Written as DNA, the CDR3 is TGTGCCAGCAGCCAAGCTCTGTTTTTGAACACTGAAGCTTTCTTT.

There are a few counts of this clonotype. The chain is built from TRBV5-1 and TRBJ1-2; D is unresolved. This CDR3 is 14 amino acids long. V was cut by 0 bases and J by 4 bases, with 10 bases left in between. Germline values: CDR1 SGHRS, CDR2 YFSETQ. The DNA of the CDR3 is TGCGCCAGCAGCTTGGTTTCGTGGAGCTATGGCTACACCTTC. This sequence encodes CASSLVSWSYGYTF.

CDR3 sequence: CASSSPGPSATGELFF. CDR3 DNA sequence: TGTGCCAGCAGCTCCCCAGGACCCTCCGCCACCGGGGAGCTGTTTTTT. V usage is TRBV13 and J usage is TRBJ2-2; no reliable D call. The germline V gene has CDR1 PRHDT and CDR2 FYEKMQ (reference sequence). CDR3 length: 16 amino acids. V was trimmed by 4 bases and J by 4 bases, leaving 16 bases between them.

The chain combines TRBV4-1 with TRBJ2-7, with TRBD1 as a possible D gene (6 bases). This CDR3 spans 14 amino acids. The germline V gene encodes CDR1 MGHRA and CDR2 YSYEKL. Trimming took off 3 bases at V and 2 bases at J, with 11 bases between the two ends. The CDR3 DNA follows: TGCGCCAGCAGCCATAATACAGGGACCTACGAGCAGTACTTC. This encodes CASSHNTGTYEQYF.

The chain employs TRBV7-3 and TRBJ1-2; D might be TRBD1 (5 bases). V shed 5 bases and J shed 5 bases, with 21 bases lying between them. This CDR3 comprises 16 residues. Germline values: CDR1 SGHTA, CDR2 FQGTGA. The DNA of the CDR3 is TGTGCCAGCAGCCTACGGACGGGGGATAGAGGATATGGCTACACCTTC. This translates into CASSLRTGDRGYGYTF.

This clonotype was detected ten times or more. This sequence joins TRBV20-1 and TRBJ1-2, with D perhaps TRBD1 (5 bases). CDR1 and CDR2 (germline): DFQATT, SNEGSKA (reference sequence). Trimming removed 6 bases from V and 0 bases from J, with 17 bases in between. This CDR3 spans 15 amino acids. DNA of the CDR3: TGCAGTGCCCTGGGGGGAGAGCCTGCTAACTATGGCTACACCTTC. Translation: CSALGGEPANYGYTF.

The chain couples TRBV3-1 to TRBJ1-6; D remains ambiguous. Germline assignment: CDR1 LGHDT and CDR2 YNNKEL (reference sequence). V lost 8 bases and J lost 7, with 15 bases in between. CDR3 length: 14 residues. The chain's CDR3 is CASSRRESNSPLHF. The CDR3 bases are TGTGCCAGCTCTCGCCGGGAGTCGAATTCACCCCTCCACTTT.